The TCR beta chain described here comes from a study of cytomegalovirus exposure and HLA in healthy donors. Study-wide results and limits: The TCR clusters that emerged in the first cohort tended, a later analysis found, to co-occur in the 120 or so validation repertoires. The investigators catalogued some 150 TCR beta chains as cytomegalovirus-associated.

In the case of this clone: Its antigen is not known.

Germline CDR1 MDHEN, CDR2 SYDVKM. Trimming removed 9 bases at V and 0 bases at J, with 15 bases between. The CDR3 is made up of 15 amino acids. Sequenced by immunoSEQ multiplex PCR; TCRdb stores in-frame clones only, minus some. Counted here are 90,000 to 130,000 clones, almost 96% occurring once; the ten biggest clones make up roughly 0.7%. Material for sequencing was PBMCs. The receptor was derived from a woman aged 18 to 35 in good health and CMV-seronegative. The chain couples TRBV28 to TRBJ2-4; the D gene is possibly TRBD2 (6 bases). The CDR3 nucleotides read TGTGCCAGTAGACCGGGGGAGCTAGCCAAAAACATTCAGTACTTC. It yields the protein CASRPGELAKNIQYF.